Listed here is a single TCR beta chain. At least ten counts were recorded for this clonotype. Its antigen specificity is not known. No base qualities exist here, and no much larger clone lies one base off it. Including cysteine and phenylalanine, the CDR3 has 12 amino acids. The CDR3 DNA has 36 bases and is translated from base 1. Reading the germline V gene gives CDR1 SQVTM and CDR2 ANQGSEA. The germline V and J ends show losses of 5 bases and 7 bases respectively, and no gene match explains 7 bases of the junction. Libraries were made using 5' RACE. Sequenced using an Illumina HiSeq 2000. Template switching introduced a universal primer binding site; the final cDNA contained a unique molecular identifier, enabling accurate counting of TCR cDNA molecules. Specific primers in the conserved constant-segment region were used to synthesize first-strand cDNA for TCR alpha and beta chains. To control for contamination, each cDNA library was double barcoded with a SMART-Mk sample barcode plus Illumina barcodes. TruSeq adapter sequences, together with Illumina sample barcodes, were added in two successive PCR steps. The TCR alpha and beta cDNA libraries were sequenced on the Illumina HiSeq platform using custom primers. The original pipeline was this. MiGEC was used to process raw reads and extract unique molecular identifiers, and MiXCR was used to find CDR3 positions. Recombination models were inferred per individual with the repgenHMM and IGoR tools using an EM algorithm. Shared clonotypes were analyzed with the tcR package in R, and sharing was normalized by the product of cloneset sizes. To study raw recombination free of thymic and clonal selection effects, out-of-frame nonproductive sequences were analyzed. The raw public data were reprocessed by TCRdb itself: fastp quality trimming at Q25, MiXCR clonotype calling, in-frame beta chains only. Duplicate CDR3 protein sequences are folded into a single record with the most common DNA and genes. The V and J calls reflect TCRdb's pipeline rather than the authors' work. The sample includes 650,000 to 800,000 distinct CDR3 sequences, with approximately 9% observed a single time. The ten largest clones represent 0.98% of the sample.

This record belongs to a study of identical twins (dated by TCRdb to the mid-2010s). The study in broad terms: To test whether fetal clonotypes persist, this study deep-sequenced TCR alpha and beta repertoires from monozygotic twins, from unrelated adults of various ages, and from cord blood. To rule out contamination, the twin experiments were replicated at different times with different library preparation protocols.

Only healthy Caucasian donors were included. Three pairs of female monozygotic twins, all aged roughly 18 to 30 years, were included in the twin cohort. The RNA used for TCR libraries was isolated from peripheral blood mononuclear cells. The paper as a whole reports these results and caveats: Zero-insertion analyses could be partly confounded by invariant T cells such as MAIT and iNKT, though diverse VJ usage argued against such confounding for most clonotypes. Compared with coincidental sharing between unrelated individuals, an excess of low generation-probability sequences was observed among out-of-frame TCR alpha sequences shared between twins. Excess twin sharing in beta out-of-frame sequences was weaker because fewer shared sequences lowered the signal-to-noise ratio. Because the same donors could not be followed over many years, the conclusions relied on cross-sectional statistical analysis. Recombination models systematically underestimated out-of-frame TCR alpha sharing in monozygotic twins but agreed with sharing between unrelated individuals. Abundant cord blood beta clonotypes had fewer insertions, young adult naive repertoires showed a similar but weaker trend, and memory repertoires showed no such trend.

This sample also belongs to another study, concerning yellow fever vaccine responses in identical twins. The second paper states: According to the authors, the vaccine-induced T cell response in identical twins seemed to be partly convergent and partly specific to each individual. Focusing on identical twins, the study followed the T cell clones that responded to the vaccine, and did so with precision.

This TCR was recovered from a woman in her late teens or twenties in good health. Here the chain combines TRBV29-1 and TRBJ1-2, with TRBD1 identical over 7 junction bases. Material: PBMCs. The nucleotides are TGCAGCGTTCCTGACAGGGAGGCTGGCTACACCTTC. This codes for CSVPDREAGYTF.